This section outlines one T cell receptor (beta chain) sequence together with its context. This entry comes from a study of cytomegalovirus exposure and HLA in healthy donors. Across the study: Among roughly 190 million T cells, an earlier analysis found 95 million to 140 million unique TCR beta sequences.

This PCR relied on a set of 60 Vbeta primers and 13 Jbeta primers. The assay was immunoSEQ multiplex PCR, and TCRdb's table has in-frame clones only and misses some. The sample consists of roughly 140,000 clones, approximately 80% of them appearing once. CDR3 length: 15 amino acids. J lost 5 bases, V lost 6 bases, and 10 bases had no gene match. The germline V gene has CDR1 LNHDA and CDR2 SQIVND (reference sequence). The chain is built from TRBV19 and TRBJ2-1; 7 nucleotides line up with TRBD2. Sequenced material: PBMCs. The TCR comes from a woman in her thirties or forties in good health and CMV-seropositive. CDR3 in amino acids: CASSPPREYDNEQFF. For the CDR3, the DNA is TGTGCCAGTAGCCCTCCGCGGGAGTATGACAATGAGCAGTTCTTC. Based on the CDR3 plus reference TRBV19 and TRBJ2-1, the full variable domain is DGGITQSPKYLFRKEGQNVTLSCEQNLNHDAMYWYRQDPGQGLRLIYYSQIVNDFQKGDIAEGYSVSREKKESFPLTVTSAQKNPTAFYLCASSPPREYDNEQFFGPGTRLTVL.